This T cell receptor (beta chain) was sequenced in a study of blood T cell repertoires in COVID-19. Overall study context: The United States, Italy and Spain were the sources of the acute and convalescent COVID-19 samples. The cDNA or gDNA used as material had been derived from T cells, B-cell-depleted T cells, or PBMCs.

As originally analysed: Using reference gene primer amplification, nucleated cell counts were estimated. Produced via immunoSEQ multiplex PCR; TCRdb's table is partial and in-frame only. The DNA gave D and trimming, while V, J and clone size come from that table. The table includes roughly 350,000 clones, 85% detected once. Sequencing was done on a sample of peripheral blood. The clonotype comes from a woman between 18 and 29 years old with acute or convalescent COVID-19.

The CDR3 nucleotides are TGTGCCAGCAGTTCAGCTAGCGGGACCGTCTACAATGAGCAGTTCTTC. Amino acid sequence: CASSSASGTVYNEQFF. This chain joins TRBV7-9 and TRBJ2-1; 9 bases are a match to TRBD2. This CDR3 has 16 residues. Germline-derived CDR1 and CDR2 are SEHNR and FQNEAQ (reference sequence). The V and J ends lost 6 bases and 3 bases, in that order; junction bases with no gene match: 9.